Sequencing of this T cell receptor beta chain was carried out in a study of neoadjuvant nivolumab and ipilimumab in lung cancer. About the study: Nivolumab 3 mg/kg was given days 1, 15 and 29, plus ipilimumab 1 mg/kg day 1 in combination.

This clone was detected once. Its matching antigen is unknown. Assay used: immunoSEQ multiplex PCR; TCRdb lists only in-frame clones, some missing. The sample gives about 27,000 clones, 60% to 85% of which show up once; 15% to 20% is in the top ten. Study findings and constraints: From pretherapy to surgery, tumor richness and clonality rose with dual therapy. TCR richness and clonality were higher in tumors than adjacent uninvolved lung.

The sequencing used tumor tissue, collected after neoadjuvant nivolumab, alone or with ipilimumab, at or shortly before surgery. The receptor comes from an adult with non-small cell lung cancer.

In nucleotides, the CDR3 is TGCGCCAGCAGGCGGACAGGGGGCATTGGCTACACCTTC. As protein: CASRRTGGIGYTF. This chain uses TRBV5-1 with TRBJ1-2; TRBD1 matches 11 bases. The V and J ends lost 5 bases and 7 bases, in that order; junction bases with no gene match: 4. CDR3 length: 13 residues. Per the germline V gene, CDR1 is SGHRS and CDR2 is YFSETQ.